What follows is one T cell receptor (beta chain) and its context. Looked up from germline, CDR1 is DFQATT and CDR2 is SNEGSKA (reference sequence). This CDR3 spans 19 amino acids. Between the trimmed V and J ends, which lost 0 bases and 2 bases, there was a span of 22 bases. This entry comes from a study of T cells after yellow fever vaccination. TCRdb used MiXCR to reprocess the 5' RACE reads, holding one entry per CDR3 protein. The sample holds around 400,000 distinct CDR3 sequences, about 9.9% seen once. The chain recombines TRBV20-1 with TRBJ2-2; possibly TRBD2 for D (5 bases). The receptor's source is a man between 18 and 29 years old who received the YFV17D yellow fever vaccine. The sample here was PBMCs, taken on the day of the first yellow fever vaccination. In nucleotides, the CDR3 is TGCAGTGCTAGAGATAGGGAGCGCAGGAGCCGAAATAACACCGGGGAGCTGTTTTTT. Translated, it gives CSARDRERRSRNNTGELFF.